This T cell receptor (beta chain) stems from a study of shared clonotypes between healthy human individuals. V was shortened by 4 bases and J by 4 bases, with 11 bases between the two germline ends. The CDR3 has 13 amino acids. This clone was observed a handful of times. TCRdb's table, derived via immunoSEQ multiplex PCR, lists solely in-frame clones and lacks some. The table lists over 850,000 clones, around 78% of them singletons. The receptor was isolated from a man in his late teens or twenties in good health. Some clones in this sample may be carry-over from other donors' samples. Sequenced: memory CD4+ T cells from PBMCs. The subset: CD45RA-negative fraction. This rearrangement joins TRBV5-3 to TRBJ1-2, with D possibly TRBD1 on 6 matching bases. TRBV5-3 is placed among ORFs of uncertain function. This CDR3 is CARSPTDSYGYTF. CDR3 coding DNA: TGTGCCAGAAGCCCCACGGACAGCTATGGCTACACCTTC.